The clone carrying this T cell receptor beta chain appeared once. These data come from a study of blood T cell repertoires in COVID-19. Turning to the study itself: Samples representing acute and convalescent COVID-19 were sourced from the United States, Italy and Spain.

Produced via immunoSEQ multiplex PCR; TCRdb's table is partial and in-frame only. The repertoire holds over 150,000 clones, with about 80% as singletons. CDR1 is SGHTA and CDR2 is FQGTGA in the germline V gene. Trimming removed 4 bases from V and 4 bases from J, with 13 bases in between. This CDR3 comprises 15 residues. The chain has TRBV7-3 and TRBJ2-2; TRBD2 might be the D (5 bases). This receptor was identified in a woman aged 55-69 years with COVID-19, enrolled during active disease. The sequencing input was peripheral blood. CDR3 region: CASSSNPGSTGELFF. CDR3 bases: TGTGCCAGCAGCTCCAATCCGGGGAGCACCGGGGAGCTGTTTTTT. The full variable domain, in which reference TRBV7-3 and TRBJ2-2 provide the parts outside the CDR3, is GAGVSQTPSNKVTEKGKYVELRCDPISGHTALYWYRQSLGQGPEFLIYFQGTGAADDSGLPNDRFFAVRPEGSVSTLKIQRTERGDSAVYLCASSSNPGSTGELFFGEGSRLTVL.